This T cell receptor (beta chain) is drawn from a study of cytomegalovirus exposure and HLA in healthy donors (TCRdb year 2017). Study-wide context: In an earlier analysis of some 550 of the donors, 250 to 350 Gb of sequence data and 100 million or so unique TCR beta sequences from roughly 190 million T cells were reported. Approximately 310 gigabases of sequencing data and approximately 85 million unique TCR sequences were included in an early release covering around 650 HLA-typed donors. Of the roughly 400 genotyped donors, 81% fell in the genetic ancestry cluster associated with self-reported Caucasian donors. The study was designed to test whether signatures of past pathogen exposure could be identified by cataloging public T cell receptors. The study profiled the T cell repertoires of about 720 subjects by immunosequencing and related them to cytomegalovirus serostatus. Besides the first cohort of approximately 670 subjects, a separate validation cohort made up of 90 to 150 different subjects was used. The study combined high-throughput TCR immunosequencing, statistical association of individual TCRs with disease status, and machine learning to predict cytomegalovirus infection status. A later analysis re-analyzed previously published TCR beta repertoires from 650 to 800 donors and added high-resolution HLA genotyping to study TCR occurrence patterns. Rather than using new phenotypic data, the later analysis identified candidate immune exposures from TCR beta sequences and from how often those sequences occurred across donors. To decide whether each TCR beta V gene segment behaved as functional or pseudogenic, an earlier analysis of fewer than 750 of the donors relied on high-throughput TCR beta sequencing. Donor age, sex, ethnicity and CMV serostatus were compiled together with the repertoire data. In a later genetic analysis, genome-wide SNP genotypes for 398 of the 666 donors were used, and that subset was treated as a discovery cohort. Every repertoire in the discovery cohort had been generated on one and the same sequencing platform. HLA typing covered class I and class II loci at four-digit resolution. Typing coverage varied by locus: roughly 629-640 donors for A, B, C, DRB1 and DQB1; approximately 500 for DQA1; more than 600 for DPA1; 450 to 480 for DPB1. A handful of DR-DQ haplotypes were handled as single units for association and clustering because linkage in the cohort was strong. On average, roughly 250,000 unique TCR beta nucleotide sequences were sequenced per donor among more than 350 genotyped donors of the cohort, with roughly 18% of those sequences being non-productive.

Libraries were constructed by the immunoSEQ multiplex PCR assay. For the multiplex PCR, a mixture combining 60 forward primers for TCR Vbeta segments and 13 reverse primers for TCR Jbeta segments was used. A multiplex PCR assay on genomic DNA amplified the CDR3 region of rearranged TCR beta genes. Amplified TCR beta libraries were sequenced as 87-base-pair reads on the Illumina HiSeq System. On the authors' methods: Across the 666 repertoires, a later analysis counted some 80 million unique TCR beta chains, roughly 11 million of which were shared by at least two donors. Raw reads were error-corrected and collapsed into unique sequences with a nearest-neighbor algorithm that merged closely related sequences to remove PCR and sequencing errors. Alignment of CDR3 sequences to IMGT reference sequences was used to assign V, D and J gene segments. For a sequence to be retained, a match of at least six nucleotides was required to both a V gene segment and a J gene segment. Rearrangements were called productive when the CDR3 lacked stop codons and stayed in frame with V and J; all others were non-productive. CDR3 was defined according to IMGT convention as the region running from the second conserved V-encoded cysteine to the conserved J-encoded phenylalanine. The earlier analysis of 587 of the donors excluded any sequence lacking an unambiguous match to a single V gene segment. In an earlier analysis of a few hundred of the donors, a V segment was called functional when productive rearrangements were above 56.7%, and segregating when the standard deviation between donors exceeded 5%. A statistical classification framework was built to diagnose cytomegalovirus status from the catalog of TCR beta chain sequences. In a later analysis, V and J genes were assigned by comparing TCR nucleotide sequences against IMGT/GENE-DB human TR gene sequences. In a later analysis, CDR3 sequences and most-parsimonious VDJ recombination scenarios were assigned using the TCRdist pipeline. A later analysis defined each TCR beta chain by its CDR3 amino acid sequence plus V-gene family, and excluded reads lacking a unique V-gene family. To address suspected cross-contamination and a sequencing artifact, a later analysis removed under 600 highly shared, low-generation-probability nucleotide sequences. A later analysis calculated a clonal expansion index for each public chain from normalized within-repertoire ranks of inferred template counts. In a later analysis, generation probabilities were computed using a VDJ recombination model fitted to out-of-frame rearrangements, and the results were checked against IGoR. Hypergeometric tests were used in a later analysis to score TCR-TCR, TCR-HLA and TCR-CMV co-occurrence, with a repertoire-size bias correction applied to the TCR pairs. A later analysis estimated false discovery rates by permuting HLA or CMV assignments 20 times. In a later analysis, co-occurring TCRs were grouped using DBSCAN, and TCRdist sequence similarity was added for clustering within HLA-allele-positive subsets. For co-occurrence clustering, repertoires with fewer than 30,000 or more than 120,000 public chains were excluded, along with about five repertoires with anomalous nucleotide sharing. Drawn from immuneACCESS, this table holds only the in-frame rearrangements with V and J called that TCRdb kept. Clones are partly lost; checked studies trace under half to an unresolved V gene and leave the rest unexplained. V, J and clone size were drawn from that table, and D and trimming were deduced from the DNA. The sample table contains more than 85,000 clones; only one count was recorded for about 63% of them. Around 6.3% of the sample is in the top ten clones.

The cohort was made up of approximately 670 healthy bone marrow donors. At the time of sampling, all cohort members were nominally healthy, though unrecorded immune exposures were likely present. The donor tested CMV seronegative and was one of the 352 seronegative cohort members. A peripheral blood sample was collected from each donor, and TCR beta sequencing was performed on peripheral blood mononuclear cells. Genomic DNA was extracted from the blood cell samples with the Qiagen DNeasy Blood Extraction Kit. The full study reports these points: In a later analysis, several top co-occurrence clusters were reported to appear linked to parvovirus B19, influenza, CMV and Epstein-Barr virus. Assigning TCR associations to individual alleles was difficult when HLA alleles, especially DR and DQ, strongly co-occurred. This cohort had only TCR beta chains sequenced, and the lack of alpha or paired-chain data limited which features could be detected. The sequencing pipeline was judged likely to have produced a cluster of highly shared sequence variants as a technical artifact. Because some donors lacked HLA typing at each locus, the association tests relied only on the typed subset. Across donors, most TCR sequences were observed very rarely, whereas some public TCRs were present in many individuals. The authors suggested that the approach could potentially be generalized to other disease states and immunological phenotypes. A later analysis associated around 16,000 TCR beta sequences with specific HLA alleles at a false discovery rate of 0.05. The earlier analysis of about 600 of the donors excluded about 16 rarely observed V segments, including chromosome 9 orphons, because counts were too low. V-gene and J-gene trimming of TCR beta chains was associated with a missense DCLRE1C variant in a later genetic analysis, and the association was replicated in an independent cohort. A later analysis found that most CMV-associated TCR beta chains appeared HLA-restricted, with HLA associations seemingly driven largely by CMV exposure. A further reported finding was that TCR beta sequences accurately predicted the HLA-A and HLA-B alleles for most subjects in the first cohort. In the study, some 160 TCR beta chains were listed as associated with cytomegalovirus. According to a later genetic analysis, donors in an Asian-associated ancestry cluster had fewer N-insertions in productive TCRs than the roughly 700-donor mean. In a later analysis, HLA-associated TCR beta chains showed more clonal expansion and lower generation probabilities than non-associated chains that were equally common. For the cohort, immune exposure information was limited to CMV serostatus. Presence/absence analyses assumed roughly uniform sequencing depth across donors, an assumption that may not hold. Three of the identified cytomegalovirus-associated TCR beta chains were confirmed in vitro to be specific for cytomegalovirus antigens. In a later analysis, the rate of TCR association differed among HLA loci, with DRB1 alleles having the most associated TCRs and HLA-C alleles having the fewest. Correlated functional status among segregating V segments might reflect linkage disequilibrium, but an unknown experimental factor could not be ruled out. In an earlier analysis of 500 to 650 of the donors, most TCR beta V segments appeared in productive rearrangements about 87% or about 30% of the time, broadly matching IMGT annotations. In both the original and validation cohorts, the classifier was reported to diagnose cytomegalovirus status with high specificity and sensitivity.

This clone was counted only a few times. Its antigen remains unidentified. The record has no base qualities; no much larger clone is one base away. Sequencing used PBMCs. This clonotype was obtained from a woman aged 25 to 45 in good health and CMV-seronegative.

The CDR3 region reads CASILTGTEAFF. At the DNA level, the sequence is TGTGCCAGCATTTTAACAGGGACTGAAGCTTTCTTT. The chain is made from TRBV2 and TRBJ1-1; possibly the D gene is TRBD1, per 6 matching bases. Looking up the germline V gene yields CDR1 SNHLY and CDR2 FYNNEI. The junction carries 11 bases between V and J, which are trimmed by 7 bases and 5 bases respectively. Including cysteine and phenylalanine, the CDR3 has 12 amino acids. Only the CDR3 DNA stays, 36 bases, in frame from base 1.